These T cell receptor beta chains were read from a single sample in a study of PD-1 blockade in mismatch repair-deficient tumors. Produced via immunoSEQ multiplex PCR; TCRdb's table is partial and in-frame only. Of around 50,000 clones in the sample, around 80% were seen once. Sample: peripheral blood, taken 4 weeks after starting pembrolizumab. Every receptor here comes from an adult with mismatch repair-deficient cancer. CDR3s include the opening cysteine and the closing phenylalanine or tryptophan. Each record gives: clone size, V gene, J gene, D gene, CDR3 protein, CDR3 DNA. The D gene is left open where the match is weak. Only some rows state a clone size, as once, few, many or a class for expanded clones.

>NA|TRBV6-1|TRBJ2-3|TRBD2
CASMLSGSVNTQYF
TGTGCCAGCATGCTTAGCGGGAGTGTAAATACGCAGTATTTT
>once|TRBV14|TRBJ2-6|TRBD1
CASSRSGGTGWISGANVLTF
TGTGCCAGCAGCCGTTCTGGCGGGACAGGATGGATCTCTGGGGCCAACGTCCTGACTTTC
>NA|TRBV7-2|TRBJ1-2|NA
CASSLAPGGLYGYTF
TGTGCCAGCAGCTTAGCCCCAGGAGGCCTCTATGGCTACACCTTC
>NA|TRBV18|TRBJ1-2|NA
CASSPDRMYGYTF
TGTGCCAGCTCACCCGACAGGATGTACGGCTACACCTTC
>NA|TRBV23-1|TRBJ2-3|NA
CASSHPWDSSTDTQYF
TGCGCCAGCAGTCACCCGTGGGATTCTAGCACAGATACGCAGTATTTT
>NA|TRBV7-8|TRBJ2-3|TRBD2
CASSSGLAGMRDTQYF
TGTGCCAGCAGCTCCGGACTAGCGGGAATGAGGGATACGCAGTATTTT
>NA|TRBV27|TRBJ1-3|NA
CASSLSSRGNTIYF
TGTGCCAGCAGTTTATCCTCCCGTGGAAACACCATATATTTT
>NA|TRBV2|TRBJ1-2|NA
CASRTAGTGGYTF
TGTGCCAGCAGGACGGCAGGGACGGGGGGCTACACCTTC
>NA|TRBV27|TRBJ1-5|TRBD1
CASSLRQGGQPQHF
TGTGCCAGCAGTTTAAGACAGGGTGGCCAGCCCCAGCATTTT
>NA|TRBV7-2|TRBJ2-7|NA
CASSRNQGGEQYF
TGTGCCAGCAGCAGAAACCAGGGTGGTGAGCAGTACTTC
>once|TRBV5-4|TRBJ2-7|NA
CASSRRTAGAGYEQYF
TGTGCCAGCAGTCGCCGCACGGCCGGGGCGGGCTACGAGCAGTACTTC
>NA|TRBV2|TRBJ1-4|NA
CASSDRESYEKLFF
TGTGCCAGCAGTGACAGGGAGAGTTATGAAAAACTGTTTTTT
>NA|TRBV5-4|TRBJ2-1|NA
CASSYLASRSYNEQFF
TGTGCCAGCAGTTATCTCGCTTCCAGGTCCTACAATGAGCAGTTCTTC
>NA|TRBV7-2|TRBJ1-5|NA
CASSLGLGGDQPQHF
TGTGCCAGCAGCCTGGGCCTCGGAGGGGATCAGCCCCAGCATTTT
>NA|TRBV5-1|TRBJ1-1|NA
CASSHREVGTEAFF
TGCGCCAGCAGCCACAGGGAAGTCGGAACTGAAGCTTTCTTT
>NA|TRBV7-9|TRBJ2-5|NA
CASGGLQETQYF
TGTGCCAGCGGAGGACTACAAGAGACCCAGTACTTC
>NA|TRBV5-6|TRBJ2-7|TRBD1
CASSWPGTGVYEQYF
TGTGCCAGCAGCTGGCCCGGGACAGGGGTCTACGAGCAGTACTTC
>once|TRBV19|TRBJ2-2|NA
CASSGPGATGELFF
TGTGCCAGTAGTGGTCCGGGGGCGACCGGGGAGCTGTTTTTT
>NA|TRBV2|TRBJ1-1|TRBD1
CASRGDRVRTEAFF
TGTGCCAGCAGGGGTGACAGGGTACGCACTGAAGCTTTCTTT
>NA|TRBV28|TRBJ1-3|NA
CASSLKGANTIYF
TGTGCCAGCAGTTTAAAGGGAGCAAACACCATATATTTT
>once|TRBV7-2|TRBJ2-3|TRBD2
CASRIAGGPTDTQYF
TGTGCCAGCAGGATAGCGGGGGGGCCCACAGATACGCAGTATTTT
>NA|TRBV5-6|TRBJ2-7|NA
CASSLEQGYEQYF
TGTGCCAGCAGCTTGGAACAGGGATACGAGCAGTACTTC
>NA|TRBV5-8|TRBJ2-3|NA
CASSSTTEYF
TGTGCCAGCAGCTCTACGACGGAGTATTTT
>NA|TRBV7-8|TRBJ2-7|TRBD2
CASSLGGLAADIRSYEQYF
TGTGCCAGCAGCTTAGGGGGACTAGCGGCAGATATCCGCTCCTACGAGCAGTACTTC
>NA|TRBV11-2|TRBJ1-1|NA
CASSYRPGGENTEAFF
TGTGCCAGCAGCTACCGGCCGGGTGGGGAGAACACTGAAGCTTTCTTT
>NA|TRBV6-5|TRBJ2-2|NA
CASSYGGRDTGELFF
TGTGCCAGCAGTTACGGGGGCAGGGACACCGGGGAGCTGTTTTTT
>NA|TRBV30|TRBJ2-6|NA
CAWSVPRPGANVLTF
TGTGCCTGGAGTGTACCCAGGCCTGGGGCCAACGTCCTGACTTTC
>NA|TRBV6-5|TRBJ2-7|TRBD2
CASSLRAGNYEQYF
TGTGCCAGCTCGTTACGAGCGGGGAACTACGAGCAGTACTTC
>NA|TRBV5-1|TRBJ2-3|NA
CASSLGRFPTSSTDTQYF
TGCGCCAGCAGCTTGGGACGATTCCCTACATCTAGCACAGATACGCAGTATTTT
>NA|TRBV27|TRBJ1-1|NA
CASSPLLGARTEAFF
TGTGCCAGCAGTCCCCTTTTGGGGGCACGCACTGAAGCTTTCTTT
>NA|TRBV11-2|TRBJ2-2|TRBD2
CASSLLAGEATGELFF
TGTGCCAGCAGCTTGTTAGCGGGAGAGGCCACCGGGGAGCTGTTTTTT
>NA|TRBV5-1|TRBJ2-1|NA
CASSLDVSGTEQFF
TGCGCCAGCAGCTTGGACGTTAGCGGTACTGAGCAGTTCTTC
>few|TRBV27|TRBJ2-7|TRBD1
CASSPMTGGEEQYF
TGTGCCAGCAGTCCCATGACAGGGGGCGAGGAGCAGTACTTC
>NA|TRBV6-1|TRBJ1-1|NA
CATRLPEAFF
TGTGCCACCCGGTTGCCTGAAGCTTTCTTT
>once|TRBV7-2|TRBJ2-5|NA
CASSRYQETQYF
TGTGCCAGCAGCAGGTACCAAGAGACCCAGTACTTC
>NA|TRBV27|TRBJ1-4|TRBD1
CASSPGQGYEKLFF
TGTGCCAGCAGTCCAGGACAGGGTTATGAAAAACTGTTTTTT
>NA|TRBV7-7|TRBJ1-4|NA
CASSLAQNEKLFF
TGTGCTAGCAGCTTAGCTCAGAATGAAAAACTGTTTTTT